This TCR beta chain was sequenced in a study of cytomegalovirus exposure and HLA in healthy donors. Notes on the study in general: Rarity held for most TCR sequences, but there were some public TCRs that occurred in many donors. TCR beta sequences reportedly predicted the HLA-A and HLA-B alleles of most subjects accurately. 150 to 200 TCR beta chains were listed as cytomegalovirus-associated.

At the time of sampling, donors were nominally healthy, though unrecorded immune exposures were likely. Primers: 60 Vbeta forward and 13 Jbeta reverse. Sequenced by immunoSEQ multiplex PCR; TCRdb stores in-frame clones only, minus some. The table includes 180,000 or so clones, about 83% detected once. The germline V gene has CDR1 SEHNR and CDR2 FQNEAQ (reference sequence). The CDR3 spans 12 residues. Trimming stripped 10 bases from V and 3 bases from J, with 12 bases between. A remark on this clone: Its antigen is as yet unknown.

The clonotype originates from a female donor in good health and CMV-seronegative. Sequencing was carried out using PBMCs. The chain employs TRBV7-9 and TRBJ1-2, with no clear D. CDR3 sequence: CATASGYYGYTF. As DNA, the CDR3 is TGTGCCACCGCCTCGGGGTACTATGGCTACACCTTC. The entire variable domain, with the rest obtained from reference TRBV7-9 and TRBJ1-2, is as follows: DTGVSQNPRHKITKRGQNVTFRCDPISEHNRLYWYRQTLGQGPEFLTYFQNEAQLEKSRLLSDRFSAERPKGSFSTLEIQRTEQGDSAMYLCATASGYYGYTFGSGTRLTVV.